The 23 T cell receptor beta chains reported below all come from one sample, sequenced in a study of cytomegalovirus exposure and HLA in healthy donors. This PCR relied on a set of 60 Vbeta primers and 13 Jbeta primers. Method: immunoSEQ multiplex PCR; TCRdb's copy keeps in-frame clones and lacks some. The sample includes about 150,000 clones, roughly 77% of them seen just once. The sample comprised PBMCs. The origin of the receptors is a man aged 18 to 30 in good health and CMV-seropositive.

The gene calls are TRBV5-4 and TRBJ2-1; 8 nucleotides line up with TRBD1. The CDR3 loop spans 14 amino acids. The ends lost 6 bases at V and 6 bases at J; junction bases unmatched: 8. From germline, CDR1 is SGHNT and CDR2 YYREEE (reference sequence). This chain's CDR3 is CASNEGDRCNEQFF. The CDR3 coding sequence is TGTGCCAGCAACGAAGGGGACAGGTGCAATGAGCAGTTCTTC.

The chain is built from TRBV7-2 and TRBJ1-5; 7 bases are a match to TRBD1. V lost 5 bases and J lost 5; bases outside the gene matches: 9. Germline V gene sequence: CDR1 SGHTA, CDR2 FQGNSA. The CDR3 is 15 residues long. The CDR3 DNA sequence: TGTGCCAGCAGCCTAGACCGGGACAGACATCAGCCCCAGCATTTT. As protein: CASSLDRDRHQPQHF. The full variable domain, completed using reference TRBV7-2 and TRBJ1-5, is GAGVSQSPSNKVTEKGKDVELRCDPISGHTALYWYRQSLGQGLEFLIYFQGNSAPDKSGLPSDRFSAERTGGSVSTLTIQRTQQEDSAVYLCASSLDRDRHQPQHFGDGTRLSIL.

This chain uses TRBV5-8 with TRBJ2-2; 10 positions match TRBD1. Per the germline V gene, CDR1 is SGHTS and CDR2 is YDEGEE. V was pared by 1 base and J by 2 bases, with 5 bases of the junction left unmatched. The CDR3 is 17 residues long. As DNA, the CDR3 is TGTGCCAGCAGCTTGCCCCGGGACAGGGGCAACACCGGGGAGCTGTTTTTT. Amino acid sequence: CASSLPRDRGNTGELFF.

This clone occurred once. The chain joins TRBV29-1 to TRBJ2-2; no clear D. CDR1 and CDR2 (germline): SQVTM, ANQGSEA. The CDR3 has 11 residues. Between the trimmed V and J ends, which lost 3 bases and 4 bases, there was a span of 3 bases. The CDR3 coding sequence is TGCAGCGTTGATCTCACCGGGGAGCTGTTTTTT. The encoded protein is CSVDLTGELFF.

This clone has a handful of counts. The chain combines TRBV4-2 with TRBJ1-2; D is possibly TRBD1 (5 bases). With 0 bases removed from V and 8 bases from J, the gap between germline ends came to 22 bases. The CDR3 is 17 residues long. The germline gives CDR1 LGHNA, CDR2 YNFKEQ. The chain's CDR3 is CASSQDWDRQLVRGYTF. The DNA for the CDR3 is TGTGCCAGCAGCCAAGATTGGGATAGACAGCTAGTTAGGGGCTACACCTTC.

CDR3 residues: CASSVYTNNQPQHF. The CDR3 DNA is TGTGCCAGTAGTGTTTACACTAACAATCAGCCCCAGCATTTT. The rearrangement uses TRBV19 and TRBJ1-5; no reliable D call. Trimming left V 5 bases short and J 3 bases short, with 11 bases between. This CDR3 has 14 amino acids. The V gene's germline CDR1 is LNHDA and CDR2 SQIVND (reference sequence).

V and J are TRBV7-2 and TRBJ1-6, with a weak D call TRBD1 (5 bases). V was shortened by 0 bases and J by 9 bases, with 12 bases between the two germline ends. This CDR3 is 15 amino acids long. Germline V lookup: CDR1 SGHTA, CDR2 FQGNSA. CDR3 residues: CASSLAAGQGSPLHF. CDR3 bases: TGTGCCAGCAGCTTAGCGGCAGGGCAGGGTTCACCCCTCCACTTT. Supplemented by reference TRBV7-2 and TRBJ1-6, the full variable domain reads GAGVSQSPSNKVTEKGKDVELRCDPISGHTALYWYRQSLGQGLEFLIYFQGNSAPDKSGLPSDRFSAERTGGSVSTLTIQRTQQEDSAVYLCASSLAAGQGSPLHFGNGTRLTVT.

The CDR3 sequence: CALGRSGRVDEQFF. The DNA for the CDR3 is TGTGCCTTGGGACGAAGCGGGAGAGTCGATGAGCAGTTCTTC. The chain links TRBV30 to TRBJ2-1; 8 positions match TRBD2. Germline CDR1 is GTSNPN and CDR2 is SVGIG (reference sequence). Trimming removed 7 bases from V and 8 bases from J; junction bases left unmatched: 13. This CDR3 is built from 14 residues.

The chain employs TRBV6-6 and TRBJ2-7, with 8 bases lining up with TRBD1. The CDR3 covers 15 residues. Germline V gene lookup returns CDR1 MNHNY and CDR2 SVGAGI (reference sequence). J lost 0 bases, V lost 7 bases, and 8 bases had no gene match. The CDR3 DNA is TGTGCCAGCAACGCCCAGGGGGCCCCCTCCTACGAGCAGTACTTC. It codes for CASNAQGAPSYEQYF.

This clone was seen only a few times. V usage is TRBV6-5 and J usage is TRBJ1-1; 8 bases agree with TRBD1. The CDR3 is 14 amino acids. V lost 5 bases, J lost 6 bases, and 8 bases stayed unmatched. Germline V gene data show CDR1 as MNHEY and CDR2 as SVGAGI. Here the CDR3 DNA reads TGTGCCAGCAGTCTGGACAGGGCGGAAGCTGAAGCTTTCTTT. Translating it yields CASSLDRAEAEAFF.

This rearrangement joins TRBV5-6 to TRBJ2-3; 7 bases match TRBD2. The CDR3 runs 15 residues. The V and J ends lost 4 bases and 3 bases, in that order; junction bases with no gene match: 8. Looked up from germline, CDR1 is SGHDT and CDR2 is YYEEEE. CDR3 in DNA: TGTGCCAGCAGCGCGGTCGGACTAGGGACAGATACGCAGTATTTT. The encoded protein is CASSAVGLGTDTQYF.

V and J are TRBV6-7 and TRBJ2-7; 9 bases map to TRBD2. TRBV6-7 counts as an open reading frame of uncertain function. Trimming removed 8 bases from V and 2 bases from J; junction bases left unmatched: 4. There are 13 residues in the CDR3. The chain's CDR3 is CASGASGAYEQYF. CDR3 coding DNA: TGTGCCAGCGGAGCTAGCGGGGCCTACGAGCAGTACTTC.

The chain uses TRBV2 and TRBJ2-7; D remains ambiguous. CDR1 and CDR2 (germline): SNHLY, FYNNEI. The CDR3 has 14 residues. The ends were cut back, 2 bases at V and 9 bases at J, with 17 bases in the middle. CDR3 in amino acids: CASSESESLRVQYF. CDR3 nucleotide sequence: TGTGCCAGCAGTGAATCCGAGTCCTTACGTGTGCAGTACTTC.

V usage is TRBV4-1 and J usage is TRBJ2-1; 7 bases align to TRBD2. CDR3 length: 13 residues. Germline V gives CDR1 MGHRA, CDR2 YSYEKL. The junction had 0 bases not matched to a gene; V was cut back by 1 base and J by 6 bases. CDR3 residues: CASSQASGNEQFF. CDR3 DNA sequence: TGCGCCAGCAGCCAAGCTAGCGGCAATGAGCAGTTCTTC.

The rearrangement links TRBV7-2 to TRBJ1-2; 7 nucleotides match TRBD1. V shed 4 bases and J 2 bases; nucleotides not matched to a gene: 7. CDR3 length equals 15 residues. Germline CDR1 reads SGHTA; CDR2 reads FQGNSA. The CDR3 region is CASSSPTTGNYGYTF. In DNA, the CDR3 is TGTGCCAGCAGCTCTCCGACGACAGGGAACTATGGCTACACCTTC.

The CDR3 spells CASSLSFPGEQYF. CDR3 nucleotides: TGTGCCAGCAGTTTATCCTTCCCGGGTGAGCAGTACTTC. The V and J genes are TRBV28 and TRBJ2-7; D is unresolved. Germline assignment: CDR1 MDHEN and CDR2 SYDVKM. Trimming cost V 1 base and J 7 bases, with 11 bases left between them. The CDR3 runs to 13 residues. The full variable domain, its missing parts supplied by reference TRBV28 and TRBJ2-7, is DVKVTQSSRYLVKRTGEKVFLECVQDMDHENMFWYRQDPGLGLRLIYFSYDVKMKEKGDIPEGYSVSREKKERFSLILESASTNQTSMYLCASSLSFPGEQYFGPGTRLTVT.

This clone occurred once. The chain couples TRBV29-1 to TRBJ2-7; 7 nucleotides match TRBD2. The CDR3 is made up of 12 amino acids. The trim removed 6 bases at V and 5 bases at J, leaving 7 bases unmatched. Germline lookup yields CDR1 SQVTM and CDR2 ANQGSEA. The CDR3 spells CSVRESDDEQYF. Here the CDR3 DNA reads TGCAGCGTGCGGGAGAGCGATGACGAGCAGTACTTC.

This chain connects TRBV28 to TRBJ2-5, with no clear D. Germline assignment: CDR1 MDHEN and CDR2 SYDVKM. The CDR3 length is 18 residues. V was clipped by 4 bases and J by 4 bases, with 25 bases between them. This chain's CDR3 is CASSYPLSRPDARETQYF. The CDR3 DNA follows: TGTGCCAGCAGTTACCCCCTAAGCAGGCCAGACGCTCGAGAGACCCAGTACTTC.

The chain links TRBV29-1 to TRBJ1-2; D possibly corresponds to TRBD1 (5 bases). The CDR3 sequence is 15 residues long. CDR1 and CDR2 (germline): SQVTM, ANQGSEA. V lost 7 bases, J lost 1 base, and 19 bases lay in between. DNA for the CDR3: TGCAGCGCCGTGGGGGGAGAGGCGAGTAACTATGGCTACACCTTC. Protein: CSAVGGEASNYGYTF.

The CDR3 DNA is TGTGCCAGCAGTCTGGACAGGCTAGCCGGAACAGATACGCAGTATTTT. Its translation is CASSLDRLAGTDTQYF. V gene TRBV27 combines with J gene TRBJ2-3, with 7 bases aligning to TRBD1. After removal of 5 bases from V and 3 bases from J, the junction contained 11 bases not matched to a gene. Germline-derived CDR1 and CDR2 are MNHEY and SMNVEV (reference sequence). This CDR3 is 16 amino acids long.

Written as DNA, the CDR3 is TGTGCCAGCAGCTTAGGCGACAGGGGGCCGGATAATGAAAAACTGTTTTTT. Its translation is CASSLGDRGPDNEKLFF. The chain recombines TRBV7-9 with TRBJ1-4; 10 bases match TRBD1. Trimming at V came to 1 base and at J to 4 bases, leaving 6 bases not matched to a gene. This CDR3 is built from 17 residues. In germline, CDR1 is SEHNR, CDR2 FQNEAQ (reference sequence).

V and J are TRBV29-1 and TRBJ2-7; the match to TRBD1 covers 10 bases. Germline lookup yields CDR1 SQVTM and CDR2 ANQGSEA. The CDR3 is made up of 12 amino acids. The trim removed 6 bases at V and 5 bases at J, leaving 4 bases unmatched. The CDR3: CSVGQGLNEQYF. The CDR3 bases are TGCAGCGTGGGACAGGGGCTTAACGAGCAGTACTTC.

The CDR3 DNA sequence: TGCAGCGTTCTAATAAAAACAGAGACCCAGTACTTC. Protein sequence: CSVLIKTETQYF. The chain joins TRBV29-1 to TRBJ2-5, with no clear D. This CDR3 spans 12 amino acids. The V gene lost 5 bases and the J gene lost 4 bases, with 11 bases spanning the gap. CDR1 and CDR2 from the germline V gene are SQVTM and ANQGSEA.